This TCR beta chain originates from a study of a mutant IDH1 vaccine in newly diagnosed glioma (dated by TCRdb to about 2021). Regarding the complete study: In the chemotherapy-containing groups, vaccination started alongside temozolomide cycles, whereas in patients who had radiotherapy alone it started 4-6 weeks after radiotherapy. The roughly 32 treated patients were approximately 62% male and roughly 40% female, with a mean age of around 40 years. Before enrollment, patients had received standard therapy of radiotherapy alone, temozolomide alone, or radiochemotherapy with temozolomide; most received the combination. The week-35 safety follow-up took place at visit V12, and the week-47 end of study took place at visit V13. Peripheral blood samples were drawn at six visits, namely V03 (baseline), V05, V07, V10, V12 and V13. For exploratory analyses, 25 treated patients had longitudinal TCRB deep sequencing done wherever samples were available. The paper as a whole reports these results and caveats: Immune responses induced by the vaccine were seen in approximately 93% of patients across multiple MHC alleles. Selection of PBMC samples for TCRB deep sequencing was based on availability. The authors noted that analyses of patient blood samples could not be reproduced because of sample limitations. Pseudoprogression seemed to be unrelated to changes in the top peripheral T cell clonotypes found by TCRB sequencing.

This sample's time point label indicates: week 47, end of study. Each vaccine dose was 300 ug of a 20-mer mutant IDH1 peptide in Montanide, given subcutaneously with topical imiquimod. Eight vaccinations were administered to patients in weeks 1, 3, 5, 7, 11, 15, 19 and 23, corresponding to visits V03 through V10. The donors had newly diagnosed IDH1-mutant astrocytomas of WHO grade 3 or 4 that showed loss of nuclear ATRX. The samples were drawn from NOA16, a multicentre, single-arm, open-label phase I trial in Germany that tested a mutant IDH1 peptide vaccine in humans for the first time. The DNeasy Blood and Tissue Kit was used to extract genomic DNA from EDTA blood for TCRB sequencing. Library generation was performed with the immunoSEQ multiplex PCR assay. Rearranged TCR beta chain sequences were amplified using the hsTCRB Kit according to the manufacturer's protocol. Sequencing of TCRB libraries was carried out on an Illumina MiSeq. As for the authors' bioinformatics: The proprietary platform of the kit vendor was used for demultiplexing, trimming and gene mapping. This immuneACCESS table, as held by TCRdb, lists in-frame sequences with V and J called but not all clones. Of the missing ones, under half trace to an unresolved V gene in checked studies; the others have no known cause. From that table come the V and J calls and clone size; the DNA was used to work out D and trimming. Within this sample are tens of thousands of clones, with around four fifths of them counted one time only. The ten largest clones add up to roughly 5.2% of the sample.

The CDR3 runs 14 residues from the cysteine to the phenylalanine. This entry keeps only the CDR3 DNA: 42 bases, framed from base 1. The germline V gene specifies MNHEY as CDR1 and SVGAGI as CDR2. Clipping removes 6 bases from V and 2 bases from J, with 7 as the unmatched junction base count. Worth noting for this clone: Its antigen remains undetermined. It has no much larger one-base neighbor in the sample; base qualities were not kept.

This chain is built from TRBV6-5 and TRBJ2-7; TRBD1 aligns with 7 central bases. The TCR comes from a middle-aged man with glioma. The material sequenced was PBMCs, taken from a glioma patient whose treatment included an IDH1 peptide vaccine. The CDR3 protein sequence reads: CASSRNRGAYEQYF. The sequenced DNA: TGTGCCAGCAGCCGTAACAGGGGAGCCTACGAGCAGTACTTC.